These 13 T cell receptor beta chains were all obtained from the same sample, sequenced in a study of blood T cell repertoires in COVID-19. Assay: immunoSEQ multiplex PCR; the TCRdb copy retains only in-frame clones and omits some. The data hold some 83,000 clones, with around nine tenths observed a single time. Source material: peripheral blood. The receptors were gathered from an older man with active or convalescent COVID-19.

V and J are TRBV27 and TRBJ2-2; maybe TRBD1 (6 bases). Germline assignment: CDR1 MNHEY and CDR2 SMNVEV (reference sequence). Trimming took 4 bases from V and 5 from J, leaving 11 bases between them. The CDR3 spans 14 residues. The CDR3: CASSSNRVTGELFF. Written as DNA, the CDR3 is TGTGCCAGCAGTTCAAACAGGGTTACCGGGGAGCTGTTTTTT.

The chain is built from TRBV13 and TRBJ2-1; D is unclear. Germline-derived CDR1 and CDR2 are PRHDT and FYEKMQ (reference sequence). Deletions cut 2 bases from V and 2 bases from J, with 13 bases between. CDR3 length equals 16 residues. CDR3 residues: CASSLYSPNTYNEQFF. The CDR3, as DNA: TGTGCCAGCAGCTTATACAGTCCAAATACCTACAATGAGCAGTTCTTC. The whole variable domain, remainder taken from reference TRBV13 and TRBJ2-1, is AAGVIQSPRHLIKEKRETATLKCYPIPRHDTVYWYQQGPGQDPQFLISFYEKMQSDKGSIPDRFSAQQFSDYHSELNMSSLELGDSALYFCASSLYSPNTYNEQFFGPGTRLTVL.

The rearrangement links TRBV5-4 to TRBJ2-5; a weak D match, TRBD1 (6 bases). CDR3 length: 15 amino acids. V dropped 4 bases and J dropped 2 bases, with 15 bases sitting between them. Germline V gene data show CDR1 as SGHNT and CDR2 as YYREEE (reference sequence). In DNA form, the CDR3 reads TGTGCCAGCAGCAAAACAGGGTCGGGGCAAGAGACCCAGTACTTC. Protein sequence: CASSKTGSGQETQYF.

The rearrangement links TRBV23-1 to TRBJ1-3; 7 bases line up with TRBD1. Being an ORF, TRBV23-1 has a function that is uncertain. V gave up 0 bases and J gave up 1 base; unmatched junction bases: 3. The CDR3 extends over 16 amino acids. The CDR3 is CASSQSTGASGNTIYF. CDR3 DNA: TGCGCCAGCAGTCAATCCACAGGGGCTTCTGGAAACACCATATATTTT.

The chain links TRBV19 to TRBJ2-7, with TRBD1 matching over 9 bases. From germline, CDR1 is LNHDA and CDR2 SQIVND (reference sequence). The V gene end was trimmed by 5 bases and the J gene end by 3 bases; junction bases not matched to a gene: 8. The CDR3 is 15 amino acids. As DNA, the CDR3 is TGTGCCAGTAGTCTGTCGACAGGGGGAGGCTACGAGCAGTACGTC. The encoded protein is CASSLSTGGGYEQYV.

The CDR3 DNA reads as TGTGCCAGCAGTGAATATGGGGCGGAGACCCAGTACTTC. It codes for CASSEYGAETQYF. This chain links TRBV25-1 with TRBJ2-5; a weak D match, TRBD1 (5 bases). Germline CDR1 is MGHDK and CDR2 is SYGVNS. The CDR3 totals 13 residues. Trimming stripped 0 bases from V and 5 bases from J, with 7 bases between.

The V gene is TRBV11-2, the J gene TRBJ2-3; TRBD2 might be the D (6 bases). The V end lost 3 bases, the J end lost 5 bases, and 12 bases lay between the germline ends. Germline V gives CDR1 SGHAT, CDR2 FQNNGV. The CDR3 contains 14 residues. The CDR3 DNA sequence: TGTGCCAGCAGCTTTTACGGGAGTGGAGATACGCAGTATTTT. Amino acid sequence: CASSFYGSGDTQYF.

This clone was counted only a few times. The DNA for the CDR3 is TGTGCCAGCAGGGTACAGGGTAATTCTGAAGCTTTCTTT. Amino acids: CASRVQGNSEAFF. This chain connects TRBV2 to TRBJ1-1; possible D gene TRBD1, 6 bases. The germline V and J ends were trimmed by 6 bases and 6 bases, with 14 bases remaining between them. The CDR3 is 13 amino acids. Germline-derived CDR1 and CDR2 are SNHLY and FYNNEI.

This chain links TRBV6-5 with TRBJ1-1; D might be TRBD1 (5 bases). This CDR3 has 13 residues. CDR1 is MNHEY and CDR2 is SVGAGI in the germline V gene. Trimming took 6 bases from V and 6 from J, leaving 14 bases between them. This CDR3 reads CASRPTTGPEAFF. The CDR3 region has the DNA TGTGCCAGCAGACCCACCACAGGACCTGAAGCTTTCTTT.

This rearrangement joins TRBV9 to TRBJ1-2; D possibly corresponds to TRBD1 (6 bases). V was trimmed by 0 bases and J by 7 bases, leaving 13 bases between them. The CDR3 consists of 14 residues. Germline V lookup: CDR1 SGDLS, CDR2 YYNGEE. The DNA for the CDR3 is TGTGCCAGCAGCGTAGATGCCAGGGGCAGTGGCTACACCTTC. Translation gives CASSVDARGSGYTF.

The J gene is TRBJ2-7, the V gene TRBV2; 7 bases are a match to TRBD2. V lost 6 bases, J lost 6 bases, and 17 bases stayed unmatched. This CDR3 comprises 16 residues. CDR1 is SNHLY, CDR2 FYNNEI, per germline. CDR3 DNA sequence: TGTGCCAGCAGGTTGGGGCTAGCGGTCGGAGTGGGCGAGCAGTACGTC. It specifies CASRLGLAVGVGEQYV.

This clone was counted between two and nine times. V and J are TRBV28 and TRBJ1-6; 7 nucleotides agree with TRBD1. The junction had 9 bases not matched to a gene; V was cut back by 6 bases and J by 10 bases. Germline CDR1 is MDHEN and CDR2 is SYDVKM. The CDR3 sequence is 14 residues long. CDR3 DNA sequence: TGTGCCAGCAGCCTAGACAGGGCCGGGTCACCCCTCCACTTT. This translates into CASSLDRAGSPLHF.

V is TRBV11-3 and J is TRBJ1-4; maybe TRBD1 (5 bases). Germline V gene lookup returns CDR1 SGHNT and CDR2 YENEEA. CDR3 length: 16 amino acids. V was pared by 1 base and J by 5 bases, with 14 bases between. The DNA for the CDR3 is TGTGCCAGCAGCTTAGTGCGCGGGACGTCGAATGAAAAACTGTTTTTT. This gives the protein CASSLVRGTSNEKLFF. Complete variable domain (other parts from reference TRBV11-3 and TRBJ1-4): EAGVVQSPRYKIIEKKQPVAFWCNPISGHNTLYWYLQNLGQGPELLIRYENEEAVDDSQLPKDRFSAERLKGVDSTLKIQPAELGDSAVYLCASSLVRGTSNEKLFFGSGTQLSVL.